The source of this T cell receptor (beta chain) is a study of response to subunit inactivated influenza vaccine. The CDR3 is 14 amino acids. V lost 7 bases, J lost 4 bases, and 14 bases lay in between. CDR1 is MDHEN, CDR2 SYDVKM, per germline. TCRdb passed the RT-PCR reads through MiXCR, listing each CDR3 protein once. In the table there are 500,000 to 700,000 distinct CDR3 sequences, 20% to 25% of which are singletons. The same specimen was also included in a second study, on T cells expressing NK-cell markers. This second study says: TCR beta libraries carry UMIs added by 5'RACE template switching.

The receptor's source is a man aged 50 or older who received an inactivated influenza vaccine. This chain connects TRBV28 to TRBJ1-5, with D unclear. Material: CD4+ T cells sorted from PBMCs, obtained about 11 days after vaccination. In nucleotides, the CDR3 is TGTGCCAGCACCCTGGAGGTGGCGAATCAGCCCCAGCATTTT. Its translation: CASTLEVANQPQHF.